The 18 T cell receptor beta chains presented below share a single source sample, sequenced in a study of blood T cell repertoires in COVID-19. Data came from immunoSEQ multiplex PCR; TCRdb stores just in-frame clones and leaves some out. The sample consists of around 400,000 clones, 85% to 90% of them appearing once. Material for sequencing was PBMCs or T cells enriched from blood (not recorded which). The receptors here all came from a woman aged 30 to 39 who had recovered from COVID-19.

This clone was found a few times. The chain has TRBV27 and TRBJ2-7; the D gene is possibly TRBD2 (6 bases). Germline CDR1 is MNHEY and CDR2 is SMNVEV (reference sequence). This CDR3 spans 13 amino acids. V was trimmed by 5 bases and J by 5 bases, leaving 13 bases between them. The CDR3 loop reads CASSLTRVNEQYF. The DNA for the CDR3 is TGTGCCAGCAGTCTGACTAGGGTGAACGAGCAGTACTTC.

The chain recombines TRBV10-3 with TRBJ2-1, with 10 positions matching TRBD2. The germline gives CDR1 ENHRY, CDR2 SYGVKD. Losses at the gene ends were 7 bases for V and 7 bases for J; bases not matched to a gene: 7. There are 14 residues in the CDR3. As DNA, the CDR3 is TGTGCCATCATGTCGTCTAGCGGGAGTAATGAGCAGTTCTTC. Translated: CAIMSSSGSNEQFF.

The chain couples TRBV4-3 to TRBJ1-6, with D possibly TRBD1 on 5 matching bases. Germline CDR1 and CDR2: LGHNA and YSLEER. The CDR3 is 13 amino acids. The ends were cut back, 0 bases at V and 14 bases at J, with 11 bases in the middle. DNA of the CDR3: TGCGCCAGCAGCCAAGAGCGGGGGTCGACCCTCCACTTT. This gives the protein CASSQERGSTLHF.

This clone came up a few times. The chain links TRBV19 to TRBJ2-7; D not certain. CDR3 size: 13 residues. V was shortened by 2 bases and J by 3 bases, with 8 bases between the two germline ends. Germline V gene data show CDR1 as LNHDA and CDR2 as SQIVND (reference sequence). The CDR3 DNA reads TGTGCCAGTAGTATATATGAGGACTACGAGCAGTACTTC. Translated: CASSIYEDYEQYF.

The chain couples TRBV14 to TRBJ2-3, with D unresolved. This CDR3 region has 16 residues. Germline CDR1 and CDR2: SGHDN and FVKESK. Deletions cut 1 base from V and 5 bases from J, with 16 bases between. This CDR3 reads CASSQVDLVVEDTQYF. CDR3 DNA: TGTGCCAGCAGCCAAGTCGACCTAGTGGTAGAAGATACGCAGTATTTT.

The sample holds one count of this clone. The CDR3 DNA follows: TGTGCCAGCTCACCAGGAACGGGACAGATCTACGAGCAGTACTTC. Amino acid sequence: CASSPGTGQIYEQYF. This chain uses TRBV18 with TRBJ2-7; 7 positions agree with TRBD1. This CDR3 spans 15 amino acids. Germline CDR1 KGHSH, CDR2 LQKENI. V gave up 2 bases and J gave up 3 bases; unmatched junction bases: 7. Full variable domain (remainder filled in from reference TRBV18 and TRBJ2-7): NAGVMQNPRHLVRRRGQEARLRCSPMKGHSHVYWYRQLPEEGLKFMVYLQKENIIDESGMPKERFSAEFPKEGPSILRIQQVVRGDSAAYFCASSPGTGQIYEQYFGPGTRLTVT.

The V gene is TRBV7-7, the J gene TRBJ2-7, with D maybe TRBD2 (6 bases). Trimming took 6 bases from V and 0 from J, leaving 21 bases between them. Per the germline V gene, CDR1 is SSHAT and CDR2 is FNYEAQ (reference sequence). This CDR3 contains 17 residues. The DNA for the CDR3 is TGTGCCAGCAGAAATGGCATACGGGACTTAAGCTCCTACGAGCAGTACTTC. It translates to CASRNGIRDLSSYEQYF.

The chain joins TRBV4-1 to TRBJ1-2; the match to TRBD1 covers 9 bases. The germline V gene encodes CDR1 MGHRA and CDR2 YSYEKL. V gave up 0 bases and J gave up 5 bases; unmatched junction bases: 7. The CDR3 covers 16 residues. The CDR3: CASSQEQGAPIYGYTF. The CDR3 DNA is TGCGCCAGCAGCCAAGAACAGGGGGCACCTATTTATGGCTACACCTTC.

J is TRBJ2-1 and V is TRBV7-2; 9 nucleotides agree with TRBD1. The CDR3 covers 15 residues. The V and J ends lost 1 base and 6 bases, in that order; junction bases with no gene match: 4. Per the germline V gene, CDR1 is SGHTA and CDR2 is FQGNSA. The DNA of the CDR3 is TGTGCCAGCAGCTTAGGGGGACAGGGCCTCAATGAGCAGTTCTTC. It yields the protein CASSLGGQGLNEQFF.

The chain combines TRBV24-1 with TRBJ2-1, with a tentative D call TRBD1 (6 bases). The CDR3 has 13 residues. Germline-derived CDR1 and CDR2 are KGHDR and SFDVKD. Trimming removed 5 bases at V and 2 bases at J, with 6 bases between. The CDR3 loop reads CATSGTAYNEQFF. The CDR3 DNA reads as TGTGCCACCAGTGGGACAGCCTACAATGAGCAGTTCTTC.

The chain uses TRBV20-1 and TRBJ2-1; D is ambiguous. V was trimmed by 5 bases and J by 6 bases, leaving 8 bases between them. The CDR3 extends over 11 amino acids. The germline CDR1 and CDR2 sequences are DFQATT and SNEGSKA (reference sequence). CDR3 sequence (DNA): TGCAGTGCTTCCTTAGCCAATGAGCAGTTCTTC. This gives the protein CSASLANEQFF.

The chain is built from TRBV27 and TRBJ2-3; 9 bases agree with TRBD1. This CDR3 region has 13 residues. Per the germline V gene, CDR1 is MNHEY and CDR2 is SMNVEV (reference sequence). J was trimmed by 2 bases and V by 10 bases; bases with no gene match: 4. The CDR3 DNA follows: TGTGCCACCCGGGACAGGGCCACAGATACGCAGTATTTT. This sequence encodes CATRDRATDTQYF.

The chain recombines TRBV7-2 with TRBJ2-1; D is unresolved. V was cut by 0 bases and J by 8 bases, with 5 bases left in between. The CDR3 runs to 12 residues. Germline V gene sequence: CDR1 SGHTA, CDR2 FQGNSA. DNA for the CDR3: TGTGCCAGCAGCTTAGCTTCGGATGAGCAGTTCTTC. It translates to CASSLASDEQFF.

Concerning this clone: This sample includes further DNA sequences coding for the same CDR3. The J gene is TRBJ1-2, the V gene TRBV11-1; D not certain. Between the trimmed V and J ends, which lost 3 bases and 3 bases, there was a span of 8 bases. Germline CDR1 is SGHAT and CDR2 is FQDESV (reference sequence). The CDR3 is 13 amino acids. The CDR3 sequence is CASSFGGDYGYTF. CDR3 nucleotide sequence: TGTGCCAGCAGCTTTGGCGGTGACTATGGCTACACCTTC. The full variable domain, its missing parts supplied by reference TRBV11-1 and TRBJ1-2, is EAEVAQSPRYKITEKSQAVAFWCDPISGHATLYWYRQILGQGPELLVQFQDESVVDDSQLPKDRFSAERLKGVDSTLKIQPAELGDSAMYLCASSFGGDYGYTFGSGTRLTVV.

The rearrangement joins TRBV3-1 (or the pseudogene TRBV3-2) to TRBJ2-2; 9 nucleotides agree with TRBD1. This CDR3 region has 17 residues. V was clipped by 3 bases and J by 4 bases; unmatched bases: 9. Germline values: CDR1 LGHDT, CDR2 YNNKEL (reference sequence). CDR3 nucleotide sequence: TGTGCCAGCAGCCAGGTCCGGGACAGGGTGGGCACCGGGGAGCTGTTTTTT. This encodes CASSQVRDRVGTGELFF.

V and J are TRBV19 and TRBJ1-1; no firm D call. Germline V gives CDR1 LNHDA, CDR2 SQIVND (reference sequence). V was cut by 4 bases and J by 7 bases, with 13 bases left in between. The CDR3 spans 13 residues. CDR3 in amino acids: CASSKSRLNEAFF. The CDR3 coding sequence is TGTGCCAGTAGTAAGTCGAGACTAAATGAAGCTTTCTTT.

This clone was counted between two and nine times. This rearrangement joins TRBV5-1 to TRBJ2-2, with unresolved D. The CDR3 runs to 16 residues. V gave up 1 base and J gave up 1 base, with 11 bases separating them. Germline V gives CDR1 SGHRS, CDR2 YFSETQ. For the CDR3, the DNA is TGCGCCAGCAGCTTGCTGATGAACAGGAACACCGGGGAGCTGTTTTTT. This sequence encodes CASSLLMNRNTGELFF.

CDR3 sequence (DNA): TGTGCCAGCTCACCAGACAGGGGCGCCGGGGGCTACACCTTC. It is translated as CASSPDRGAGGYTF. J is TRBJ1-2 and V is TRBV18, with TRBD1 matching 8 bases. V gave up 2 bases and J gave up 8 bases; unmatched junction bases: 7. Germline lookup yields CDR1 KGHSH and CDR2 LQKENI. CDR3 length: 14 residues.